This TCR beta chain derives from a study of T cells in Graves' hyperthyroidism and ophthalmopathy. Study summary: Pretreatment peripheral blood was obtained at initial diagnosis. Regarding the study as a whole: Stable hyperthyroidism was separated from ophthalmopathy by a model based on 13 V-J features.

Template material for amplifying TCR beta CDR3 regions consisted of RNA transcripts. HTBI primers drove first-round RT-PCR of the TCR CDR3. TCRdb used MiXCR to reprocess the multiplex PCR reads, holding one entry per CDR3 protein. The repertoire includes 600,000 to 750,000 distinct CDR3 sequences, 17% of them detected once, and around 15% sits in the top ten. Uncontrolled infections, other autoimmune diseases, pregnancy or lactation led to exclusion of patients. Fresh peripheral blood, about 9.6 ml, yielded the PBMCs. Many counts were recorded for this clonotype. Its antigen is currently unknown. The CDR3 totals 14 residues. Germline-derived CDR1 and CDR2 are LGHDT and YNNKEL (reference sequence). Germline trimming cut 6 bases from V and 8 bases from J; bases unmatched to any gene: 4.

The clonotype comes from a man aged 50 or older with Graves' hyperthyroidism. V is TRBV3-1 and J is TRBJ1-6; 10 positions match TRBD1. The sample taken for sequencing was blood. The CDR3 loop reads CASRHGTGDSPLHF. DNA of the CDR3: TGTGCCAGCAGACACGGGACAGGGGATTCACCCCTCCACTTT.